This T cell receptor beta chain was profiled in a study of blood T cell repertoires in COVID-19. Study background: Material from acute and convalescent COVID-19 was sourced from the United States, Italy and Spain. The analysed material was cDNA or gDNA that came from T cells, B-cell-depleted T cells, or PBMCs.

There are 13 residues in the CDR3. V dropped 7 bases and J dropped 2 bases, with 9 bases sitting between them. Germline CDR1 and CDR2: SNHLY and FYNNEI. The method was immunoSEQ multiplex PCR; TCRdb's version includes in-frame clones alone and lacks a portion of them. The sample consists of fewer than 200,000 clones, 81% of them appearing once. One Seattle source followed patients from active infection through their disease course. Sequenced sample: peripheral blood. The sequence was collected from a woman in her forties with COVID-19, enrolled during active disease. V and J are TRBV2 and TRBJ2-1; no clear D. The CDR3 region has the DNA TGTGCCAGCAAAGAGACTCCCTACAATGAGCAGTTCTTC. Its translation is CASKETPYNEQFF.